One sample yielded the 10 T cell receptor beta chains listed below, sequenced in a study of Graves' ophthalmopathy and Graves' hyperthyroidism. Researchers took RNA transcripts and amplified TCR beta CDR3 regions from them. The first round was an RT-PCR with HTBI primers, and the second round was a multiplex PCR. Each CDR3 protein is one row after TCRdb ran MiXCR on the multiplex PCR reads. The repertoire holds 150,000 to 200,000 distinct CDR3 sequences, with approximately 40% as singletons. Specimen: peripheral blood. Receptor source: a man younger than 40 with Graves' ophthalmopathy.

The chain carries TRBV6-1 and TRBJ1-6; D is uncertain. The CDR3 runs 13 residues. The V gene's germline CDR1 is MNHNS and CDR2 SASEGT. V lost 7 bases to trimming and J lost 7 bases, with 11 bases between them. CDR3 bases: TGTGCCAGCACATACAGCGGGAATTCACCCCTCCACTTT. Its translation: CASTYSGNSPLHF.

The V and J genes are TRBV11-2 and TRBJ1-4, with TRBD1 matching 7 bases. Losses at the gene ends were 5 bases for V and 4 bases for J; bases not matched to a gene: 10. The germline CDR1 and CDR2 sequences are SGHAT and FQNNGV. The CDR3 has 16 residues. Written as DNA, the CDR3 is TGTGCCAGCAGCCCTCGACAGGGCTGGGGTAATGAAAAACTGTTTTTT. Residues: CASSPRQGWGNEKLFF.

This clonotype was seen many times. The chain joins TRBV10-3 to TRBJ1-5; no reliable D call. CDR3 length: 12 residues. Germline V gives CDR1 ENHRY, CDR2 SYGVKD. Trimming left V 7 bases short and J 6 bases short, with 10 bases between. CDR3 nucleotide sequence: TGTGCCATCAAGGGTGTCGGTCAGCCCCAGCATTTT. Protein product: CAIKGVGQPQHF.

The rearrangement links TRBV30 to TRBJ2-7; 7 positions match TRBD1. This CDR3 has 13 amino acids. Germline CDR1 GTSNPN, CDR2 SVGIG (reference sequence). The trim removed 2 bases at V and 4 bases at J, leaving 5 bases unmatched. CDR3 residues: CAWSSDRVYEQYF. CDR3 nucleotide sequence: TGTGCCTGGAGTAGCGACAGGGTTTACGAGCAGTACTTC.

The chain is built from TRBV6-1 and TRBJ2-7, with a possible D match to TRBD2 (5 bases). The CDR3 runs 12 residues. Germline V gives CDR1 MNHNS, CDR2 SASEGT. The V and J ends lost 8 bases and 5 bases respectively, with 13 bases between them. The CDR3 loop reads CASGRRSNEQYF. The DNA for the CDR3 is TGTGCCAGCGGGAGAAGGAGTAACGAGCAGTACTTC.

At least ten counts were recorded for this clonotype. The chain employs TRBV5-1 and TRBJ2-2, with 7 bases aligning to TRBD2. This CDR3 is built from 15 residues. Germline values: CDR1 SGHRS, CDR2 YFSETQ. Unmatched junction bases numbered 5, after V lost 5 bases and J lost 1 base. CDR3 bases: TGCGCCAGCAGGGGAGGGAGAAGGAACACCGGGGAGCTGTTTTTT. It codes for CASRGGRRNTGELFF. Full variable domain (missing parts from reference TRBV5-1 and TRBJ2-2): KAGVTQTPRYLIKTRGQQVTLSCSPISGHRSVSWYQQTPGQGLQFLFEYFSETQRNKGNFPGRFSGRQFSNSRSEMNVSTLELGDSALYLCASRGGRRNTGELFFGEGSRLTVL.

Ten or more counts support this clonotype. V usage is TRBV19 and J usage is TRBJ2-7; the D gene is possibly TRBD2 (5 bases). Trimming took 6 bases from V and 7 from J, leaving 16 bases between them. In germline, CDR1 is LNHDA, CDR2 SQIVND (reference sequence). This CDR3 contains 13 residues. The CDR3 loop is CASRPAPGNEQYF. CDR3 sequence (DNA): TGTGCCAGTAGGCCTGCACCGGGGAATGAGCAGTACTTC.

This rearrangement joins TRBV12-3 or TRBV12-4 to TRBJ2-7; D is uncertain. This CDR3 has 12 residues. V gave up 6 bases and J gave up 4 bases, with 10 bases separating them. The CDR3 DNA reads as TGTGCCAGCAGCTCTGGATATTACGAGCAGTACTTC. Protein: CASSSGYYEQYF.

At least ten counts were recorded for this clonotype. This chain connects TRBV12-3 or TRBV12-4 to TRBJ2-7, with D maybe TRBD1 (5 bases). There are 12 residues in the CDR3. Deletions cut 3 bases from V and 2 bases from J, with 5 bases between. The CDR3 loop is CASSLTAYEQYF. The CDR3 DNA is TGTGCCAGCAGTTTGACAGCCTACGAGCAGTACTTC.

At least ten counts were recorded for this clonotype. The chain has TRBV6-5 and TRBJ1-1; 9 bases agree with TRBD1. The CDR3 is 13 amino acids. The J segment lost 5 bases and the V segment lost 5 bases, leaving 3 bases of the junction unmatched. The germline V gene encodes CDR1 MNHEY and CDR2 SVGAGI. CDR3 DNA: TGTGCCAGCAGTAGGACAGGGGAGACTGAAGCTTTCTTT. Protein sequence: CASSRTGETEAFF.